This T cell receptor (beta chain) was identified in a study of blood T cell repertoires in COVID-19. Overall study: Researchers got acute and convalescent COVID-19 samples from the United States, Italy and Spain. Sources were T cells, B-cell-depleted T cells, or PBMCs; the material itself was cDNA or gDNA.

Original processing methods: Estimated nucleated cell counts came from reference gene primer amplification. Produced via immunoSEQ multiplex PCR; TCRdb's table is partial and in-frame only. V, J and clone size are those of that table, while D and trimming were read from the DNA. The sample has about 98,000 clones; 70% to 85% are singletons. The V gene's germline CDR1 is MNHEY and CDR2 SMNVEV (reference sequence). Trimming took 3 bases from V and 1 from J, leaving 6 bases between them. This CDR3 is built from 14 residues. The V call is TRBV27, the J call TRBJ2-2; D gene ambiguous. The TCR originated in a man aged 70 or older with active or convalescent COVID-19. The sequenced material came from peripheral blood. The CDR3 DNA reads TGTGCCAGCAGTTTGAGGTGGAACACCGGGGAGCTGTTTTTT. Translating gives CASSLRWNTGELFF.